What follows describes a single T cell receptor beta chain. No antigen is known for it. These data are taken from a study of T cell responses to AZD1222 COVID-19 vaccine. Only in-frame clones appear in the TCRdb table, and some are missing; sequencing was by immunoSEQ multiplex PCR. This sample has roughly 190,000 clones, with more than 90% found just once. Study-level results: The donor cohort was predominantly white British with a female majority, and clonal diversity may have been underestimated.

The sequence was collected from an adult who received the MenACWY meningococcal vaccine as a control. The material was peripheral blood, obtained 28 days after the second dose of the MenACWY control vaccine.

The CDR3 coding sequence is TGTGCCAGCAGCGGGTCACAGGGAGGGAATTCACCCCTCCACTTT. Its translation is CASSGSQGGNSPLHF. The rearrangement uses TRBV9 and TRBJ1-6, with a tentative D call TRBD1 (6 bases). Germline CDR1 is SGDLS and CDR2 is YYNGEE. V was clipped by 3 bases and J by 7 bases, with 14 bases between them. The CDR3 length is 15 residues. The full variable domain, rest sourced from reference TRBV9 and TRBJ1-6, is DSGVTQTPKHLITATGQRVTLRCSPRSGDLSVYWYQQSLDQGLQFLIQYYNGEERAKGNILERFSAQQFPDLHSELNLSSLELGDSALYFCASSGSQGGNSPLHFGNGTRLTVT.